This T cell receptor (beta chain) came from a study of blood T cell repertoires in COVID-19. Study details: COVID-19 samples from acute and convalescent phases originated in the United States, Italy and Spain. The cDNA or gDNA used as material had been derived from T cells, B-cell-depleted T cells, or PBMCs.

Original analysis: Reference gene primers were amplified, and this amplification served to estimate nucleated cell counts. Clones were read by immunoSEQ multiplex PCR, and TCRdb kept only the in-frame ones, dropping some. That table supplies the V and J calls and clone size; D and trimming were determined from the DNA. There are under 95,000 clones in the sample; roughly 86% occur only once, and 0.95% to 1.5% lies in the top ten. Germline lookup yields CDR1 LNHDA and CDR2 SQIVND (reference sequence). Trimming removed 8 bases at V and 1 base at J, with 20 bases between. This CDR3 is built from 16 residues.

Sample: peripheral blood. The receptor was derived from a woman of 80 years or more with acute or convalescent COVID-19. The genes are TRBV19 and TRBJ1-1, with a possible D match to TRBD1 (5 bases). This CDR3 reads CASSRPFGGGNTEAFF. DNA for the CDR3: TGTGCCAGTTCTCGCCCCTTTGGGGGAGGGAACACTGAAGCTTTCTTT.